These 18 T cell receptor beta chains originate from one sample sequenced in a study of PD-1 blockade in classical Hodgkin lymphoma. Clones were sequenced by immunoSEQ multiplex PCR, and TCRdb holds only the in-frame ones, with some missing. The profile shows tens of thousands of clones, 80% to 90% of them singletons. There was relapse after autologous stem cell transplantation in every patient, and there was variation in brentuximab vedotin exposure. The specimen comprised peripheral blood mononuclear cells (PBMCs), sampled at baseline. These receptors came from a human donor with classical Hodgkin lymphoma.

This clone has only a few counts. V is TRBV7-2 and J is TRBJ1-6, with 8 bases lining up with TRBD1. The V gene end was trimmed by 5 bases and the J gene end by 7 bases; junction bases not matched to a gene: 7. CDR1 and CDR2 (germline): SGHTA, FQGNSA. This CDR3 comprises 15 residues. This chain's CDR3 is CASSPTGQENSPLHF. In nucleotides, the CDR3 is TGTGCCAGCAGCCCAACGGGACAGGAAAATTCACCCCTCCACTTT. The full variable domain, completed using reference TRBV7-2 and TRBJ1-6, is GAGVSQSPSNKVTEKGKDVELRCDPISGHTALYWYRQSLGQGLEFLIYFQGNSAPDKSGLPSDRFSAERTGGSVSTLTIQRTQQEDSAVYLCASSPTGQENSPLHFGNGTRLTVT.

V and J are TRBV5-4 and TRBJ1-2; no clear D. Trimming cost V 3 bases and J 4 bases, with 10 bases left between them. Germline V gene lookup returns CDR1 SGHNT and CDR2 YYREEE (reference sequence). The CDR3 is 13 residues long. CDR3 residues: CASSSRRVYGYTF. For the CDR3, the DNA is TGTGCCAGCAGCTCTCGGAGGGTCTATGGCTACACCTTC. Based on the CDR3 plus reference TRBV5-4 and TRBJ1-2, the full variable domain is ETGVTQSPTHLIKTRGQQVTLRCSSQSGHNTVSWYQQALGQGPQFIFQYYREEENGRGNFPPRFSGLQFPNYSSELNVNALELDDSALYLCASSSRRVYGYTFGSGTRLTVV.

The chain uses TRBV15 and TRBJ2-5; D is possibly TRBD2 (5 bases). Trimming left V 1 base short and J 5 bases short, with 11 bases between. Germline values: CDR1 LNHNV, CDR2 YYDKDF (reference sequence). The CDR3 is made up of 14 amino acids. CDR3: CATSRGAGLETQYF. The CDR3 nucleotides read TGTGCCACCAGCAGAGGGGCGGGTTTGGAGACCCAGTACTTC.

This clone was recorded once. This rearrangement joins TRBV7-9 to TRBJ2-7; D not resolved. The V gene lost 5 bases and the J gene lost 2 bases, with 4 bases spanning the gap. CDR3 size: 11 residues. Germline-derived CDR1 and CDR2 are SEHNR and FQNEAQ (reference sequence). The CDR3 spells CASSDTYEQYF. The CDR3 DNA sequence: TGTGCCAGCAGCGATACCTACGAGCAGTACTTC.

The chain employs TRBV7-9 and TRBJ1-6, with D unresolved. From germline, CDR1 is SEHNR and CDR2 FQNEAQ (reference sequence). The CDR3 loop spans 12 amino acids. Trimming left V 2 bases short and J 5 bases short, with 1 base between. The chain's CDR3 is CASSLHNSPLHF. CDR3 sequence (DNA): TGTGCCAGCAGCTTACATAATTCACCCCTCCACTTT.

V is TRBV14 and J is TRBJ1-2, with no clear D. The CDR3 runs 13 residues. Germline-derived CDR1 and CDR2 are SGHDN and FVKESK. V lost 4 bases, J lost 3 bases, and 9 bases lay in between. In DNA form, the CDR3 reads TGTGCCAGCAGCCCGTACGGGGACTATGGCTACACCTTC. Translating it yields CASSPYGDYGYTF.

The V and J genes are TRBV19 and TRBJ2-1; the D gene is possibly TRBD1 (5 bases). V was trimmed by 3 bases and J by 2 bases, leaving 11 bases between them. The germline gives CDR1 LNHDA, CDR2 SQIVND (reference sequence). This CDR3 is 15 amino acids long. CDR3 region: CASSIPTATYNEQFF. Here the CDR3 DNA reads TGTGCCAGTAGTATCCCGACAGCTACCTACAATGAGCAGTTCTTC.

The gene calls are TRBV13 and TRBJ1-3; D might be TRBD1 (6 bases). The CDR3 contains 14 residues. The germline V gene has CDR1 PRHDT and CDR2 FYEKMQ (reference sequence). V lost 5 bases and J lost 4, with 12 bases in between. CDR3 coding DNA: TGTGCCAGCAGCGAATTAGACAGGGGAAACACCATATATTTT. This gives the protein CASSELDRGNTIYF.

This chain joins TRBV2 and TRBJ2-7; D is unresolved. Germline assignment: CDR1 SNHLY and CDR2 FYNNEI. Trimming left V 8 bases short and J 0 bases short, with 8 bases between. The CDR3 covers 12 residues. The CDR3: CASQRSSYEQYF. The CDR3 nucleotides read TGTGCCAGCCAGAGGAGCTCCTACGAGCAGTACTTC.

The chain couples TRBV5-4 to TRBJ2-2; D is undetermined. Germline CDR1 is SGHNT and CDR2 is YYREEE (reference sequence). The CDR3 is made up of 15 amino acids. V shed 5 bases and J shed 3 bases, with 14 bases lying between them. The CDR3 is CASSFLDGDTGELFF. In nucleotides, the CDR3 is TGTGCCAGCAGTTTCTTGGACGGAGACACCGGGGAGCTGTTTTTT.

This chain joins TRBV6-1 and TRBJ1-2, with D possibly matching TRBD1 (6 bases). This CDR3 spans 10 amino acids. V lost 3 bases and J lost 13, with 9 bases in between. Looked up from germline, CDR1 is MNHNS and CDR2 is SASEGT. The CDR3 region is CASSEGGGTF. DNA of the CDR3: TGTGCCAGCAGTGAGGGGGGCGGCACCTTC.

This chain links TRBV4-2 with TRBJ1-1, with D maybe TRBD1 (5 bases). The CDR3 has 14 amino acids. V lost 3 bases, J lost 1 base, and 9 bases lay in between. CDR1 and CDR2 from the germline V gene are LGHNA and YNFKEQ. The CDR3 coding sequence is TGTGCCAGCAGCCACCTGACAGCGAACACTGAAGCTTTCTTT. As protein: CASSHLTANTEAFF.

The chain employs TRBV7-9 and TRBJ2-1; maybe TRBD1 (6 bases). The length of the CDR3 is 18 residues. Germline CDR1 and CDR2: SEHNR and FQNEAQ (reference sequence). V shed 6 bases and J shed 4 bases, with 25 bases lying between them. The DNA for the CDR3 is TGTGCCAGCAGAACGGGGCGGCCAGGGGTTGGGATTTACAATGAGCAGTTCTTC. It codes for CASRTGRPGVGIYNEQFF.

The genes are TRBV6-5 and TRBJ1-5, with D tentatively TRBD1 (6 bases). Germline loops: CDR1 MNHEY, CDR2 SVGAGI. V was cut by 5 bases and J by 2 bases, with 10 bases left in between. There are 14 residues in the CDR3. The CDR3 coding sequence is TGTGCCAGCAGTACACAGGGTGGCAATCAGCCCCAGCATTTT. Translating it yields CASSTQGGNQPQHF.

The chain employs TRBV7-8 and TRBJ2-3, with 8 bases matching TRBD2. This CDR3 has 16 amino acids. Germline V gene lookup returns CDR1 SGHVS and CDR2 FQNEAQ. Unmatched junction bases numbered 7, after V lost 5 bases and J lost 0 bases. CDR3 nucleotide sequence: TGTGCCAGCAGCCCCCAGGCGGGGGGTAGCACAGATACGCAGTATTTT. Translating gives CASSPQAGGSTDTQYF.

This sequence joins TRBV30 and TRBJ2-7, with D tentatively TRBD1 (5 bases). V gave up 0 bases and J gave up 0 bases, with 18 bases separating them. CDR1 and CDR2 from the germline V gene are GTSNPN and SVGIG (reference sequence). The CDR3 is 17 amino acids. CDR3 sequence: CAWSVRYSTAHSYEQYF. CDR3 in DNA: TGTGCCTGGAGTGTAAGGTATTCGACAGCCCACTCCTACGAGCAGTACTTC.

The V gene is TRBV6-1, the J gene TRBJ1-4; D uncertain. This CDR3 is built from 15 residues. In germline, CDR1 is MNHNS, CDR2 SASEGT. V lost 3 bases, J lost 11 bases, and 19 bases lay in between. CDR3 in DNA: TGTGCCAGCAGTGATTTCAGACAAGGACGTGAGAAACTGTTTTTT. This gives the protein CASSDFRQGREKLFF.

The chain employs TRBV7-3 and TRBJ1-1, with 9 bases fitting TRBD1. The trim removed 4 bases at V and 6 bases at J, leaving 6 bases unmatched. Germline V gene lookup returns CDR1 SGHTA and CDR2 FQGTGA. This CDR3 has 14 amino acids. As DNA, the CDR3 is TGTGCCAGCAGCTCGGGACAGGGCTTTTCTGAAGCTTTCTTT. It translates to CASSSGQGFSEAFF.